Presented here are 12 T cell receptor beta chains from one specimen sequenced in a study of neurological immune-mediated disorders. TCRdb redid the calling of the 5' RACE reads with MiXCR, one entry per CDR3 protein. Of roughly 100,000 distinct CDR3 sequences in the sample, roughly 4% are singletons; the top ten hold roughly 6.4%. The sequencing sample was made of PBMCs. Receptors were obtained from a woman under 30 with multiple sclerosis.

Many counts were recorded for this clonotype. The junction departs from the called germline gene at one end, perhaps through a read error. The J gene is TRBJ2-1, the V gene TRBV20-1; D might be TRBD1 (6 bases). In germline, CDR1 is DFQATT, CDR2 SNEGSKA (reference sequence). The CDR3 is 10 amino acids. The CDR3 protein is CSARDRSGVF. Written as DNA, the CDR3 is TGCAGTGCTAGAGATCGCTCAGGGGTCTTC.

In this sample, this clonotype turned up many times. The gene calls are TRBV7-2 and TRBJ1-2, with unresolved D. This CDR3 region has 14 residues. Trimming cost V 4 bases and J 0 bases, with 9 bases left between them. Germline assignment: CDR1 SGHTA and CDR2 FQGNSA. The CDR3 DNA reads TGTGCCAGCAGCTCGGACGTAGCTAACTATGGCTACACCTTC. Encoded protein: CASSSDVANYGYTF.

This clonotype occurred many times. This chain links TRBV5-6 with TRBJ2-7, with 9 bases aligning to TRBD1. Trimming took 3 bases from V and 3 from J; bases not matched to a gene: 16. Germline V CDR1 and CDR2: SGHDT, YYEEEE. CDR3 length: 18 residues. The CDR3 protein is CASSSTTTGTGTLYEQYF. The CDR3 nucleotides read TGTGCCAGCAGCTCCACGACGACCGGGACAGGGACTCTCTACGAGCAGTACTTC.

Note on this clonotype: A single base separates this from a much larger clone, so it may be a read error. The rearrangement links TRBV24-1 to TRBJ2-2; D is uncertain. The CDR3 has 15 residues. Trimming cost V 5 bases and J 2 bases, with 11 bases left between them. CDR1 and CDR2 from the germline V gene are KGHDR and SFDVKD. The CDR3 bases are TGTGCCACCAGTGCTCTGACTGTTAACACCGGGGAGCTGTTTTTT. Its translation: CATSALTVNTGELFF.

This clonotype was counted ten times or more. The V gene is TRBV28, the J gene TRBJ2-4; D possibly corresponds to TRBD1 (6 bases). The CDR3 contains 14 residues. The germline V gene has CDR1 MDHEN and CDR2 SYDVKM. Trimming stripped 5 bases from V and 1 base from J, with 9 bases between. In DNA form, the CDR3 reads TGTGCCAGCAGTGATCAGGGGGCCAAAAACATTCAGTACTTC. It is translated as CASSDQGAKNIQYF. Full variable domain (missing parts from reference TRBV28 and TRBJ2-4): DVKVTQSSRYLVKRTGEKVFLECVQDMDHENMFWYRQDPGLGLRLIYFSYDVKMKEKGDIPEGYSVSREKKERFSLILESASTNQTSMYLCASSDQGAKNIQYFGAGTRLSVL.

The sample holds one count of this clonotype. One end of the junction fails to match germline, which may point to a read error. The chain joins TRBV7-2 to TRBJ1-2; no clear D. Germline V gene data show CDR1 as SGHTA and CDR2 as FQGNSA. This CDR3 has 12 amino acids. The DNA of the CDR3 is TGTGACAGCAGCTTAGACGGATATGGCTACACCTTC. Translating it yields CDSSLDGYGYTF.

This clonotype has at least ten counts. J is TRBJ2-3 and V is TRBV10-2; a possible D gene is TRBD2 (6 bases). Deletions cut 0 bases from V and 10 bases from J, with 20 bases between. The V gene's germline CDR1 is WSHSY and CDR2 SAAADI. CDR3 length: 16 amino acids. CDR3 sequence: CASSESRTGDTSPQYF. The CDR3 bases are TGCGCCAGCAGTGAGTCCCGGACGGGGGATACCAGTCCGCAGTATTTT.

This clonotype showed up many times. The J gene is TRBJ2-4, the V gene TRBV28; 7 nucleotides align to TRBD2. The germline V gene has CDR1 MDHEN and CDR2 SYDVKM. J gave up 4 bases and V 2 bases, and 14 bases lay outside the gene matches. This CDR3 comprises 18 residues. The CDR3: CASSLTPLAGTLKNIQYF. The CDR3 nucleotides read TGTGCCAGCAGTTTAACCCCGTTAGCGGGTACGCTGAAAAACATTCAGTACTTC.

This clonotype has ten or more counts. The rearrangement joins TRBV5-1 to TRBJ1-1; 8 bases align to TRBD1. V lost 2 bases, J lost 0 bases, and 9 bases stayed unmatched. The germline gives CDR1 SGHRS, CDR2 YFSETQ. CDR3 length: 17 residues. CDR3 coding DNA: TGCGCCAGCAGCTTCGGGACAGGCGCCTCGATGAACACTGAAGCTTTCTTT. Protein sequence: CASSFGTGASMNTEAFF.

In its sample, this clonotype was seen a few times. The chain couples TRBV10-3 to TRBJ2-2; D gene ambiguous. Germline V gene lookup returns CDR1 ENHRY and CDR2 SYGVKD. This CDR3 has 12 amino acids. Trimming left V 0 bases short and J 6 bases short, with 2 bases between. The CDR3 region has the DNA TGTGCCATCAGTGAGTCCTCCGGGGAGCTGTTTTTT. The encoded protein is CAISESSGELFF.

In its sample, this clonotype was seen many times. The rearrangement links TRBV6-2 or TRBV6-3 to TRBJ2-2; 7 nucleotides line up with TRBD1. The CDR3 is 18 residues long. V shed 2 bases and J 5 bases; nucleotides not matched to a gene: 14. Germline assignment: CDR1 MNHEY and CDR2 SVGEGT. The CDR3: CASSYEVRGTIQTGELFF. The CDR3, as DNA: TGTGCCAGCAGTTACGAGGTCAGGGGGACAATTCAAACCGGGGAGCTGTTTTTT.

This clonotype was recorded many times. The chain combines TRBV4-1 with TRBJ1-1, with D possibly matching TRBD1 (5 bases). CDR1 MGHRA and CDR2 YSYEKL come from the germline V gene. This CDR3 comprises 15 residues. V dropped 6 bases and J dropped 1 base, with 15 bases sitting between them. The chain's CDR3 is CASSSFQGENTEAFF. The DNA of the CDR3 is TGCGCCAGCAGTTCGTTTCAGGGCGAGAACACTGAAGCTTTCTTT.